The next 5 T cell receptor beta chains were all read from a single sample in a study of blood T cells in healthy people across ages. A sample-barcoded 5' primer and a J-beta primer mix were used in a second PCR of roughly 7 to 11 cycles. TCRdb independently ran MiXCR on the 5' RACE reads; one entry per CDR3 protein. This sample has fewer than 2 million distinct CDR3 sequences, with about two fifths found just once. The sample was blood. Source of these receptors: a human donor in good health.

The rearrangement joins TRBV14 to TRBJ2-1, with 8 bases aligning to TRBD2. V gave up 7 bases and J gave up 2 bases; unmatched junction bases: 1. The germline gives CDR1 SGHDN, CDR2 FVKESK. The CDR3 consists of 13 residues. The CDR3 here is CASKRGTYNEQFF. CDR3 sequence (DNA): TGTGCCAGCAAGCGGGGGACCTACAATGAGCAGTTCTTC.

This clonotype turned up a few times. This chain uses TRBV5-1 with TRBJ1-2; D may be TRBD1 (5 bases). This CDR3 spans 13 amino acids. V was trimmed by 4 bases and J by 8 bases, leaving 15 bases between them. CDR1 is SGHRS, CDR2 YFSETQ, per germline. CDR3: CASSPDTPRGYTF. DNA of the CDR3: TGCGCCAGCAGCCCGGACACCCCGCGGGGCTACACCTTC.

Remarks on this clonotype: At one boundary the junction diverges from the germline segment, which might be a read error. The chain recombines TRBV6-6 with TRBJ2-1; 8 bases agree with TRBD2. This CDR3 is built from 17 residues. In germline, CDR1 is MNHNY, CDR2 SVGAGI (reference sequence). CDR3 nucleotides: TGTGCCAGCAGTTCCCGGGGGGGACCGCTTTCCTACGATGAGCAGGTCTTC. Its protein product is CASSSRGGPLSYDEQVF.

The chain couples TRBV6-6 to TRBJ2-5; D is possibly TRBD1 or TRBD2 (7 bases each). TRBJ2-7 matches the DNA end more closely, so the J call is doubtful. The CDR3 spans 13 residues. The germline gives CDR1 MNHNY, CDR2 SVGAGI (reference sequence). CDR3 DNA: TGTGCCAGCGGGGGGGGACAGCAGGACGAGCAGTACTTC. It translates to CASGGGQQDEQYF.

This clonotype has just a few counts. CDR3 region: CASSYDPWQPQHF. The CDR3 bases are TGTGCCAGCAGTTACGACCCGTGGCAGCCCCAGCATTTT. V gene TRBV6-5 combines with J gene TRBJ1-5; D gene uncertain. The CDR3 runs to 13 residues. V was pared by 2 bases and J by 7 bases, with 9 bases between. In germline, CDR1 is MNHEY, CDR2 SVGAGI.